These 29 T cell receptor beta chains were sequenced from one sample in a study of shared clonotypes between healthy human individuals. TCRdb's table, derived via immunoSEQ multiplex PCR, lists solely in-frame clones and lacks some. The sample shows 850,000 to 1,200,000 clones, 60% to 80% of them seen only once. Specimen: memory CD4+ T cells sorted from blood. As for subset: CD45RA-negative fraction. These receptors were taken from a man between 18 and 29 years old in good health.

V gene TRBV25-1 combines with J gene TRBJ1-4; D is unresolved. This CDR3 spans 14 amino acids. Germline CDR1 is MGHDK and CDR2 is SYGVNS. Trimming pared 4 bases from V and 4 bases from J, leaving 10 bases between. The CDR3 reads CASSGGAVNEKLFF. The CDR3 DNA reads TGTGCCAGCAGTGGAGGAGCGGTTAATGAAAAACTGTTTTTT. Full variable domain (outside the CDR3, taken from reference TRBV25-1 and TRBJ1-4): EADIYQTPRYLVIGTGKKITLECSQTMGHDKMYWYQQDPGMELHLIHYSYGVNSTEKGDLSSESTVSRIRTEHFPLTLESARPSHTSQYLCASSGGAVNEKLFFGSGTQLSVL.

CDR3 in amino acids: CASSEYGDGYTF. CDR3 nucleotide sequence: TGTGCCAGCAGTGAATACGGGGATGGCTACACCTTC. V usage is TRBV25-1 and J usage is TRBJ1-2; D gene ambiguous. Germline CDR1 is MGHDK and CDR2 is SYGVNS. This CDR3 is built from 12 residues. V dropped 0 bases and J dropped 6 bases, with 5 bases sitting between them.

This clone was detected only once. The genes are TRBV5-1 and TRBJ1-2; TRBD1 matches 7 bases. The CDR3 is 14 amino acids. The V gene's germline CDR1 is SGHRS and CDR2 YFSETQ. J lost 8 bases, V lost 5 bases, and 12 bases had no gene match. This chain's CDR3 is CASSLTGTASGYTF. The CDR3, as DNA: TGCGCCAGCAGTCTAACCGGGACAGCAAGCGGCTACACCTTC.

This clone showed up just once. The CDR3 coding sequence is TGTGCCAGCAGTGGTGAGGGGGCGTTTCCACAATATCAGCCCCAGCATTTT. It codes for CASSGEGAFPQYQPQHF. V gene TRBV6-1 combines with J gene TRBJ1-5, with TRBD1 matching over 7 bases. CDR3 length equals 17 residues. V was clipped by 4 bases and J by 5 bases; unmatched bases: 14. Germline-derived CDR1 and CDR2 are MNHNS and SASEGT.

Of note for this clone: Other DNA sequences from this sample encode an identical CDR3 as well. The V and J genes are TRBV9 and TRBJ2-1; D might be TRBD2 (5 bases). Germline CDR1 SGDLS, CDR2 YYNGEE. V lost 5 bases and J lost 0, with 15 bases in between. The CDR3 length is 16 residues. Here the CDR3 DNA reads TGTGCCAGCAGTCCTCGGTCGGGGAGCTCCTACAATGAGCAGTTCTTC. Encoded protein: CASSPRSGSSYNEQFF.

The chain couples TRBV5-6 to TRBJ2-5; 10 bases align to TRBD2. V was pared by 2 bases and J by 5 bases, with 12 bases of the junction left unmatched. The CDR3 is made up of 17 amino acids. The germline gives CDR1 SGHDT, CDR2 YYEEEE. The DNA of the CDR3 is TGTGCCAGCAGCTTTTCTAGCGGGAGTTCCAGGGGGGAGACCCAGTACTTC. Amino acids: CASSFSSGSSRGETQYF.

This clone occurred a few times. The chain is built from TRBV11-2 and TRBJ1-4; D gene unclear. Germline V gene lookup returns CDR1 SGHAT and CDR2 FQNNGV. This CDR3 comprises 14 residues. V was clipped by 1 base and J by 1 base, with 4 bases between them. The CDR3 DNA reads TGTGCCAGCAGCTTAGGGGTAACTAATGAAAAACTGTTTTTT. As protein: CASSLGVTNEKLFF.

This clone has a handful of counts. The V and J genes are TRBV19 and TRBJ1-5; D perhaps matches TRBD1 (5 bases). Trimming cost V 1 base and J 7 bases, with 11 bases left between them. There are 14 residues in the CDR3. Germline V CDR1 and CDR2: LNHDA, SQIVND (reference sequence). The CDR3 region is CASSIVEGRQPQHF. The DNA for the CDR3 is TGTGCCAGTAGTATAGTCGAGGGGAGGCAGCCCCAGCATTTT.

Worth noting for this clone: This CDR3 is also generated by other DNA sequences in the sample. This chain connects TRBV11-2 to TRBJ1-5; D call uncertain. CDR1 is SGHAT and CDR2 is FQNNGV in the germline V gene. The CDR3 is 14 residues long. The V gene lost 3 bases and the J gene lost 2 bases, with 8 bases spanning the gap. The CDR3 nucleotides read TGTGCCAGCAGCTTGAACCAGGGCAATCAGCCCCAGCATTTT. This translates into CASSLNQGNQPQHF.

The rearrangement links TRBV7-2 to TRBJ2-7; D perhaps matches TRBD2 (6 bases). The CDR3 has 14 residues. Germline lookup yields CDR1 SGHTA and CDR2 FQGNSA. V dropped 0 bases and J dropped 6 bases, with 12 bases sitting between them. CDR3 loop: CASSLAPGVAEQYF. DNA of the CDR3: TGTGCCAGCAGCTTAGCCCCGGGGGTGGCCGAGCAGTACTTC.

The chain combines TRBV7-2 with TRBJ2-3, with D hard to call. The germline V gene encodes CDR1 SGHTA and CDR2 FQGNSA. The ends were cut back, 1 base at V and 4 bases at J, with 15 bases in the middle. This CDR3 spans 16 amino acids. The CDR3 DNA reads TGTGCCAGCAGCTTAGTTAGGGTCGTGGTACCAGATACGCAGTATTTT. Its protein is CASSLVRVVVPDTQYF.

The table lists this clone with a count of one. The chain recombines TRBV5-8 with TRBJ1-3, with a possible D match to TRBD1 (5 bases). Germline V gene data show CDR1 as SGHTS and CDR2 as YDEGEE. The V end was cut by 0 bases, the J end by 5 bases, with 12 bases between. This CDR3 is 15 amino acids long. The CDR3 loop reads CASSLEVTVRNTIYF. The CDR3 DNA reads TGTGCCAGCAGCTTGGAGGTGACAGTAAGAAACACCATATATTTT.

This chain uses TRBV5-4 with TRBJ2-3; tentatively, D is TRBD2 (6 bases). The CDR3 is 15 residues long. Trimming left V 2 bases short and J 2 bases short, with 12 bases between. Per the germline V gene, CDR1 is SGHNT and CDR2 is YYREEE (reference sequence). CDR3 DNA sequence: TGTGCCAGCAGCTTCGTTTGGGGGGACACAGATACGCAGTATTTT. It translates to CASSFVWGDTDTQYF.

This sequence joins TRBV7-2 and TRBJ2-1; 7 nucleotides line up with TRBD2. The CDR3 covers 18 residues. CDR1 is SGHTA, CDR2 FQGNSA, per germline. With V trimmed by 4 bases and J by 0 bases, 12 bases remained unmatched. CDR3 sequence (DNA): TGTGCCAGCAGCTCTCATCTCCTAGCGGTGGCCTCCTACAATGAGCAGTTCTTC. It codes for CASSSHLLAVASYNEQFF.

This clone was detected many times. The chain recombines TRBV19 with TRBJ1-5, with a weak D call TRBD1 (6 bases). This CDR3 has 16 amino acids. Germline V lookup: CDR1 LNHDA, CDR2 SQIVND (reference sequence). With 6 bases removed from V and 2 bases from J, the gap between germline ends came to 17 bases. The CDR3 loop is CASSPNREVGNQPQHF. DNA of the CDR3: TGTGCCAGTAGCCCCAACAGGGAAGTTGGCAATCAGCCCCAGCATTTT.

V and J are TRBV5-1 and TRBJ1-2; D ambiguous. Looked up from germline, CDR1 is SGHRS and CDR2 is YFSETQ. V lost 0 bases, J lost 4 bases, and 16 bases lay in between. This CDR3 contains 16 residues. The CDR3 protein is CASSLGGRTNAYGYTF. The CDR3 nucleotides are TGCGCCAGCAGCTTGGGGGGTCGTACGAATGCCTATGGCTACACCTTC. Full variable domain (outside the CDR3, taken from reference TRBV5-1 and TRBJ1-2): KAGVTQTPRYLIKTRGQQVTLSCSPISGHRSVSWYQQTPGQGLQFLFEYFSETQRNKGNFPGRFSGRQFSNSRSEMNVSTLELGDSALYLCASSLGGRTNAYGYTFGSGTRLTVV.

V and J are TRBV19 and TRBJ2-7; 8 nucleotides match TRBD2. The CDR3 has 15 amino acids. After removal of 4 bases from V and 2 bases from J, the junction contained 7 bases not matched to a gene. Per germline, CDR1 LNHDA and CDR2 SQIVND (reference sequence). Written as DNA, the CDR3 is TGTGCCAGTAGTAGAAAGCGGGAGCCACCCTACGAGCAGTACTTC. Protein product: CASSRKREPPYEQYF.

The V and J genes are TRBV21-1 and TRBJ2-5. TRBV21-1 is described as a pseudogene. The CDR3 covers 14 residues. The CDR3 here is CASSKGRGEETQYF. The CDR3 DNA reads as TGTGCCAGCAGCAAAGGGAGAGGGGAAGAGACCCAGTACTTC.

The chain combines TRBV5-7 with TRBJ2-7; TRBD2 matches 8 bases. TRBV5-7 is an ORF, and what it does is uncertain. J lost 6 bases, V lost 2 bases, and 13 bases had no gene match. The CDR3 has 16 residues. CDR3 bases: TGTGCCAGCAGCTTAAGATCGGGAGGGGAGACGAGCGAGCAGTACTTC. It translates to CASSLRSGGETSEQYF.

CDR3 region: CASSLPGQKAYGYTF. The CDR3 DNA is TGTGCCAGCAGCTTGCCCGGACAGAAGGCCTATGGCTACACCTTC. V is TRBV7-9 and J is TRBJ1-2; weak D call: TRBD1 (6 bases). Germline loops: CDR1 SEHNR, CDR2 FQNEAQ (reference sequence). CDR3 length: 15 amino acids. The V and J ends lost 3 bases and 4 bases respectively, with 15 bases between them.

As concerns this clone: The junction shows a germline mismatch at one end, possibly a read error. Other DNA sequences in the same sample also yield this CDR3. Written as DNA, the CDR3 is TGTGCCATCAGTGAGTCTTATGGATACACCTTC. Its protein product is CAISESYGYTF. The chain employs TRBV10-3 and TRBJ1-2; no reliable D call. The CDR3 sequence is 11 residues long. Looked up from germline, CDR1 is ENHRY and CDR2 is SYGVKD.

V usage is TRBV4-1 and J usage is TRBJ2-7; 8 bases agree with TRBD2. Looked up from germline, CDR1 is MGHRA and CDR2 is YSYEKL. V lost 0 bases, J lost 5 bases, and 21 bases stayed unmatched. CDR3 length equals 20 residues. This chain's CDR3 is CASSQEPGTSVFLGRDEQYF. The CDR3 bases are TGCGCCAGCAGCCAAGAACCGGGGACTAGTGTTTTCTTGGGTCGGGACGAGCAGTACTTC.

J is TRBJ2-7 and V is TRBV29-1, with D perhaps matching TRBD1 (6 bases). The CDR3 sequence is 11 residues long. The germline V and J ends were trimmed by 7 bases and 2 bases, with 9 bases remaining between them. From germline, CDR1 is SQVTM and CDR2 ANQGSEA. As DNA, the CDR3 is TGCAGCGGTGGACAGACCTACGAGCAGTACTTC. This gives the protein CSGGQTYEQYF.

This chain connects TRBV10-3 to TRBJ1-4; no clear D. The germline V gene has CDR1 ENHRY and CDR2 SYGVKD. Trimming cost V 6 bases and J 3 bases, with 11 bases left between them. This CDR3 is built from 14 residues. The CDR3 is CAISAGGSNEKLFF. The CDR3 coding sequence is TGTGCCATCAGCGCAGGAGGCTCTAATGAAAAACTGTTTTTT.

This clone was seen once. The chain combines TRBV6-5 with TRBJ2-7; possible D gene TRBD1, 6 bases. CDR1 is MNHEY and CDR2 is SVGAGI in the germline V gene. V was cut by 6 bases and J by 1 base, with 13 bases left in between. The CDR3 consists of 14 residues. The CDR3 nucleotides are TGTGCCAGCAGCTCGCCCACAGGGTCCTACGAGCAGTACTTC. The encoded protein is CASSSPTGSYEQYF.

The chain uses TRBV14 and TRBJ1-1; the D is unclear. The germline V and J ends were trimmed by 0 bases and 1 base, with 9 bases remaining between them. This CDR3 contains 15 residues. Looked up from germline, CDR1 is SGHDN and CDR2 is FVKESK. The DNA for the CDR3 is TGTGCCAGCAGCCAAGAGATGCGGGGGAACACTGAAGCTTTCTTT. Protein: CASSQEMRGNTEAFF.

The chain is built from TRBV7-3 and TRBJ1-1; D possibly corresponds to TRBD1 (5 bases). Germline values: CDR1 SGHTA, CDR2 FQGTGA. Trimming left V 4 bases short and J 9 bases short, with 15 bases between. The CDR3 sequence is 13 residues long. The CDR3 region has the DNA TGTGCCAGCAGCTCCCGGGGGGGAGATCAAGCTTTCTTT. This translates into CASSSRGGDQAFF.

The chain joins TRBV6-6 to TRBJ2-1, with 7 bases that match TRBD2. The V segment lost 8 bases and the J segment 5 bases; nucleotides outside the gene matches: 12. Looked up from germline, CDR1 is MNHNY and CDR2 is SVGAGI (reference sequence). CDR3 length equals 15 residues. CDR3 amino acids: CASREAVSVHNEQFF. The DNA of the CDR3 is TGTGCCAGCCGGGAGGCCGTATCGGTCCACAATGAGCAGTTCTTC.

This chain links TRBV28 with TRBJ1-4; 8 nucleotides agree with TRBD1. The J segment lost 7 bases and the V segment lost 5 bases, leaving 9 bases of the junction unmatched. CDR3 size: 15 residues. Germline-derived CDR1 and CDR2 are MDHEN and SYDVKM. The CDR3 DNA reads TGTGCCAGCAGTAAAATACAGGGGGTTAGTGAAAAACTGTTTTTT. It is translated as CASSKIQGVSEKLFF.